Below, one T cell receptor (beta chain) is given with its context. What it recognizes is unknown. This entry belongs to a study of PD-1 blockade in classical Hodgkin lymphoma. Method: immunoSEQ multiplex PCR; TCRdb's copy keeps in-frame clones and lacks some. The sample contains nearly 55,000 clones, roughly 80% of which appear only once. Brentuximab vedotin exposure varied among the patients, all of whom had relapsed after autologous stem cell transplantation. Classifying best responses yielded complete response, partial response or progressive disease. General study points: The authors have not defined what causes the repertoire differences, possibly disease activity or prior therapy. Complete responders' diversity at baseline resembled that of newly diagnosed patients.

V gave up 0 bases and J gave up 5 bases; unmatched junction bases: 5. This CDR3 region has 14 residues. Germline V lookup: CDR1 SQVTM, CDR2 ANQGSEA. The chain joins TRBV29-1 to TRBJ2-3; TRBD1 matches at 7 bases. Sequenced here: peripheral blood mononuclear cells (PBMCs), sampled at baseline. The origin of this receptor is a human donor with classical Hodgkin lymphoma. The CDR3 reads CSVEDQGQVDTQYF. CDR3 nucleotides: TGCAGCGTTGAAGATCAAGGACAGGTAGATACGCAGTATTTT.